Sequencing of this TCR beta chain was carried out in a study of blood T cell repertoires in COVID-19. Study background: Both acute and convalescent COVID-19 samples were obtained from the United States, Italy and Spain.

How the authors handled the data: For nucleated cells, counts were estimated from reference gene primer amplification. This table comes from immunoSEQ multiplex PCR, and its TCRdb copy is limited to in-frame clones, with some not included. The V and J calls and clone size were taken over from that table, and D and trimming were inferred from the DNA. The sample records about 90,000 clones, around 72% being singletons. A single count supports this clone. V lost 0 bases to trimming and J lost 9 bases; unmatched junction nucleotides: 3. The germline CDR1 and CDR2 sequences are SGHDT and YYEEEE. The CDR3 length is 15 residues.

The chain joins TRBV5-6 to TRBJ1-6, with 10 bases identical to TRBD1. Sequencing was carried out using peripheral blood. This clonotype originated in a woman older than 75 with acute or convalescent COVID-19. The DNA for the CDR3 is TGTGCCAGCAGCTTGGGGGACAGGGGACCTTCACCCCTCCACTTT. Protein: CASSLGDRGPSPLHF.